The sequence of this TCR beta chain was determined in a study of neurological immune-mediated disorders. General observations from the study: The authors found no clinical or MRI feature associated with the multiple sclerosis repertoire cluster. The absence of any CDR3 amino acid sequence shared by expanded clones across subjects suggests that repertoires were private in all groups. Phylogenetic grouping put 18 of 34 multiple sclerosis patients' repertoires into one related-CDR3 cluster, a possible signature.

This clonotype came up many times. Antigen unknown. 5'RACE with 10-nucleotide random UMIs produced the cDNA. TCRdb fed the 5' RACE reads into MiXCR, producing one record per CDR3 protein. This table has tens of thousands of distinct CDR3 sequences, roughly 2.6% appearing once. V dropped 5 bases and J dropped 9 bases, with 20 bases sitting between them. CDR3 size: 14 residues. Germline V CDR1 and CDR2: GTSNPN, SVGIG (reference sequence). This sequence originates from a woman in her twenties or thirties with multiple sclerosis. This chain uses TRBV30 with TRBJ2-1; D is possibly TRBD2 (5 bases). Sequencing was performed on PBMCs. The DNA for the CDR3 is TGTGCCTGGGGCACGAAGAGGGTTGTCGGTGAGCAGTTCTTC. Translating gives CAWGTKRVVGEQFF. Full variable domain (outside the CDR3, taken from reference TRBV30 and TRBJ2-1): SQTIHQWPATLVQPVGSPLSLECTVEGTSNPNLYWYRQAAGRGLQLLFYSVGIGQISSEVPQNLSASRPQDRQFILSSKKLLLSDSGFYLCAWGTKRVVGEQFFGPGTRLTVL.